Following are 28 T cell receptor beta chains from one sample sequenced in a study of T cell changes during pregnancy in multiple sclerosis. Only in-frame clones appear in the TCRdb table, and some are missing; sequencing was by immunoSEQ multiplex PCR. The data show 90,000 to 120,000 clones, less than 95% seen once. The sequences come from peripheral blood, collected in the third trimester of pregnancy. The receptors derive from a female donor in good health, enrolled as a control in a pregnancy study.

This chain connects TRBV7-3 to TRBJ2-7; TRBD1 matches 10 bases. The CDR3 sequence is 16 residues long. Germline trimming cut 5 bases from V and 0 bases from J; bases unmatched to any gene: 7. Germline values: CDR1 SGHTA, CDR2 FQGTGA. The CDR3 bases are TGTGCCAGCAGCGAGTGGGGACAGGGGAGCTCCTACGAGCAGTACTTC. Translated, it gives CASSEWGQGSSYEQYF.

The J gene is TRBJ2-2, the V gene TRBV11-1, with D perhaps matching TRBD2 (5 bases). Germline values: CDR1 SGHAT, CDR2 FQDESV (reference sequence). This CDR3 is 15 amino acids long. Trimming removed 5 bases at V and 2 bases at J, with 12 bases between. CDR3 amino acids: CASSPRRGNTGELFF. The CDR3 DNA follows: TGTGCCAGCAGCCCTCGACGGGGTAACACCGGGGAGCTGTTTTTT. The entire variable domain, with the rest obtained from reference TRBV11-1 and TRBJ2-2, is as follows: EAEVAQSPRYKITEKSQAVAFWCDPISGHATLYWYRQILGQGPELLVQFQDESVVDDSQLPKDRFSAERLKGVDSTLKIQPAELGDSAMYLCASSPRRGNTGELFFGEGSRLTVL.

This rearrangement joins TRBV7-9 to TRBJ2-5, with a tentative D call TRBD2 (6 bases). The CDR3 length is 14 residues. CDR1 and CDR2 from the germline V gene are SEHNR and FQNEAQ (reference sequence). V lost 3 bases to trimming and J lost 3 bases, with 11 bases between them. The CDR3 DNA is TGTGCCAGCAGCTTTCCGGGAGTAAAAGAGACCCAGTACTTC. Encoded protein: CASSFPGVKETQYF.

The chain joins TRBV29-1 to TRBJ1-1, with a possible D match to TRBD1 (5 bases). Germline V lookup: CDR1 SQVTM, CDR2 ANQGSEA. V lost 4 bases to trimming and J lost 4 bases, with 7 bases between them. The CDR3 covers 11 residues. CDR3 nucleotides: TGCAGCGTTGGGGGGGGCACTGAAGCTTTCTTT. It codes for CSVGGGTEAFF.

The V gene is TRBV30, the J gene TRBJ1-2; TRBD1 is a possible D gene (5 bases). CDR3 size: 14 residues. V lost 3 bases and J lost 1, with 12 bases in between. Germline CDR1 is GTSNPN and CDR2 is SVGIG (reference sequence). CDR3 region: CAWSPWGLNYGYTF. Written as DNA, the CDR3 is TGTGCCTGGAGCCCCTGGGGCCTTAACTATGGCTACACCTTC.

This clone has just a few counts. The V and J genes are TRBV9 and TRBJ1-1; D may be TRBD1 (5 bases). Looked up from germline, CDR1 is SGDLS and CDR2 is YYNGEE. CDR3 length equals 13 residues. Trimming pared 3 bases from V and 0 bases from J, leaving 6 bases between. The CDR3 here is CASSETVNTEAFF. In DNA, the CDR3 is TGTGCCAGCAGCGAGACAGTGAACACTGAAGCTTTCTTT.

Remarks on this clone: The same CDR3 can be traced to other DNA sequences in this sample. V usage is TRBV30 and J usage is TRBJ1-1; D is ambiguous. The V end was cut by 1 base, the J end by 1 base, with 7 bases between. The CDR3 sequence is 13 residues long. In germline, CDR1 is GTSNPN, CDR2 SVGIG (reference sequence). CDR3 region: CAWSATGNTEAFF. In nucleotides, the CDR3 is TGTGCCTGGAGTGCCACGGGGAACACTGAAGCTTTCTTT.

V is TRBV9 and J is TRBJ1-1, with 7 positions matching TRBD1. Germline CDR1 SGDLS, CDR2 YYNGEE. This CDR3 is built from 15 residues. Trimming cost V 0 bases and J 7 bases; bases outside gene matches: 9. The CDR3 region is CASSVASQGELEAFF. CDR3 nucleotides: TGTGCCAGCAGCGTAGCTTCCCAGGGGGAACTTGAAGCTTTCTTT. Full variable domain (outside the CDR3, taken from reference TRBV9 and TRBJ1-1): DSGVTQTPKHLITATGQRVTLRCSPRSGDLSVYWYQQSLDQGLQFLIQYYNGEERAKGNILERFSAQQFPDLHSELNLSSLELGDSALYFCASSVASQGELEAFFGQGTRLTVV.

CDR3 sequence (DNA): TGTGCCAGCAGCCCTGGGGGGTTAAGCACCGGGGAGCTGTTTTTT. Protein: CASSPGGLSTGELFF. This sequence joins TRBV5-6 and TRBJ2-2; D is perhaps TRBD2 (6 bases). The CDR3 has 15 residues. Looked up from germline, CDR1 is SGHDT and CDR2 is YYEEEE. Trimming pared 4 bases from V and 4 bases from J, leaving 14 bases between.

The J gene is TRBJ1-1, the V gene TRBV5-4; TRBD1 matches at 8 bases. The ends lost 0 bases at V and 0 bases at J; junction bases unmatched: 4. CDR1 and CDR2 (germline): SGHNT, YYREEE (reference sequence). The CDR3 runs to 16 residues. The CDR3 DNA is TGTGCCAGCAGCTTGGGACAGGGGCTCATGAACACTGAAGCTTTCTTT. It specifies CASSLGQGLMNTEAFF.

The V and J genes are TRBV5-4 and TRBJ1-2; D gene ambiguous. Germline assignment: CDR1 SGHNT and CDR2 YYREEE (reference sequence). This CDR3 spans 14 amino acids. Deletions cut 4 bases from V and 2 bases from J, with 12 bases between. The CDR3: CASSTEGSNYGYTF. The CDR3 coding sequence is TGTGCCAGCAGCACCGAGGGTTCGAACTATGGCTACACCTTC.

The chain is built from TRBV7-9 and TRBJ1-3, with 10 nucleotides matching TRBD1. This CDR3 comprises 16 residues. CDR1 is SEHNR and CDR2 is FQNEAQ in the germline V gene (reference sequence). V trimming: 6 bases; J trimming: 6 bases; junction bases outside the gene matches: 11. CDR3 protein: CASSIGTGATVNTIYF. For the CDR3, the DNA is TGTGCCAGCAGTATCGGGACAGGGGCGACAGTAAACACCATATATTTT.

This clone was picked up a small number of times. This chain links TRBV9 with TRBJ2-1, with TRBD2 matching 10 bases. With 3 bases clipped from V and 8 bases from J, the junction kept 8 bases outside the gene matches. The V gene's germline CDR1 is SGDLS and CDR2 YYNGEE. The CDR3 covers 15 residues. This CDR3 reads CASSGLAGDGDEQFF. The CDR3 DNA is TGTGCCAGCAGCGGGCTAGCGGGGGATGGGGATGAGCAGTTCTTC.

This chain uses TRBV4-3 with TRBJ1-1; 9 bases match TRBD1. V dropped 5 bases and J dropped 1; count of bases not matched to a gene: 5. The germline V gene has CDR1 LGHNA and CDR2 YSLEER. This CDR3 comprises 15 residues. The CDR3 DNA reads TGCGCCAGCAGCGATGGGACAGGGCCGAACACTGAAGCTTTCTTT. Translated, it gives CASSDGTGPNTEAFF.

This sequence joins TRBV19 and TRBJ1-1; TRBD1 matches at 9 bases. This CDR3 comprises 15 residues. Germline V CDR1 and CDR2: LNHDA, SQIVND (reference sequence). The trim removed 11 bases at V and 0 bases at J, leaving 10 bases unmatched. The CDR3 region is CASIRTGDMNTEAFF. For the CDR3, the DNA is TGTGCCTCTATACGGACAGGGGATATGAACACTGAAGCTTTCTTT.

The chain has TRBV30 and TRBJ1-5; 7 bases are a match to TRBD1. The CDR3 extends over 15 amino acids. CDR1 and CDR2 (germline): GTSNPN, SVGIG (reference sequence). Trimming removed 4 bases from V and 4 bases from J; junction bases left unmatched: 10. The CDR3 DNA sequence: TGTGCCTGGAACCCAACAGGGGTCCGAAATCAGCCCCAGCATTTT. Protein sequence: CAWNPTGVRNQPQHF.

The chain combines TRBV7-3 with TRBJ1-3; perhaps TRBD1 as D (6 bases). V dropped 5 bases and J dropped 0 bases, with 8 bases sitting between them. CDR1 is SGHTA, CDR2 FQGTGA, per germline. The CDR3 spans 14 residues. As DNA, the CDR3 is TGTGCCAGCAGCATAGGGGGCTCTGGAAACACCATATATTTT. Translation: CASSIGGSGNTIYF.

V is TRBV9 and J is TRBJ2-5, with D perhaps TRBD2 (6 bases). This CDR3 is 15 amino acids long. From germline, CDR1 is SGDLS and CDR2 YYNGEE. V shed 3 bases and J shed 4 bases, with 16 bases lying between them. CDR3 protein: CASSALGGAVETQYF. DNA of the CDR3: TGTGCCAGCAGCGCGCTGGGCGGGGCGGTAGAGACCCAGTACTTC.

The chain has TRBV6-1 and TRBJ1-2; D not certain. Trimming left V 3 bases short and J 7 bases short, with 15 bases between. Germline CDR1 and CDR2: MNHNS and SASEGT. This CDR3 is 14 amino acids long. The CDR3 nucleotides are TGTGCCAGCAGTGATTCTGGAGGGTATGGTGGCTACACCTTC. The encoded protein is CASSDSGGYGGYTF.

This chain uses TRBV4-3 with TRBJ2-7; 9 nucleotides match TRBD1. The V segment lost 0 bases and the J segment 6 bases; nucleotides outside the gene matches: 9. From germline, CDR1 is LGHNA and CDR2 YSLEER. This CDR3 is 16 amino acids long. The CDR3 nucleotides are TGCGCCAGCAGCCAAGAAGTAAAGACAGGGGGAGGCGAGCAGTACTTC. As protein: CASSQEVKTGGGEQYF.

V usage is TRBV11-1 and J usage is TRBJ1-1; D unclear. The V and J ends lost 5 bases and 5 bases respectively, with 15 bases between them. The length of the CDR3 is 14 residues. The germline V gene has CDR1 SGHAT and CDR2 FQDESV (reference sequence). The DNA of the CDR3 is TGTGCCAGCAGCCAATTCGGTTTATTAACTGAAGCTTTCTTT. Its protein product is CASSQFGLLTEAFF.

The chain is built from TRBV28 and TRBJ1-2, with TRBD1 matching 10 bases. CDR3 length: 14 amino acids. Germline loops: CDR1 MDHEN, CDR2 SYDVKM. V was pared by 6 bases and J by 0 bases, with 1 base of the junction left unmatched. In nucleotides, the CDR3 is TGTGCCAGCAGAGGACAGGGGGCTAACTATGGCTACACCTTC. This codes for CASRGQGANYGYTF.

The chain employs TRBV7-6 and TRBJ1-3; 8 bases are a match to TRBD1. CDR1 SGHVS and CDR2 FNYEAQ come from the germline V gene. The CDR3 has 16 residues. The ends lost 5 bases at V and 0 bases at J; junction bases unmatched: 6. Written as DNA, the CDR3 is TGTGCCAGCAGCGGAGAAGGGACAGGCTCTGGAAACACCATATATTTT. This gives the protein CASSGEGTGSGNTIYF.

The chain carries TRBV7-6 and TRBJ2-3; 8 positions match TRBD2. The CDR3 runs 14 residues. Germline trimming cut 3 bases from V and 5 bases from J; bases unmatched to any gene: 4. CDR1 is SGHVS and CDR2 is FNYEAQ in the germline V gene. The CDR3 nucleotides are TGTGCCAGCAGCTTTTCGGGGGGGCTAGATACGCAGTATTTT. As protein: CASSFSGGLDTQYF.

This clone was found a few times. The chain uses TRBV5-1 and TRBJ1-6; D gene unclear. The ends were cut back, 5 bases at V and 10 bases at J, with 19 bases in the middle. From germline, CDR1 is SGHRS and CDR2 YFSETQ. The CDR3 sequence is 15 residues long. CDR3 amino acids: CASRTDGESYSPLHF. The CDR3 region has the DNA TGCGCCAGCAGGACGGACGGGGAATCCTACTCACCCCTCCACTTT.

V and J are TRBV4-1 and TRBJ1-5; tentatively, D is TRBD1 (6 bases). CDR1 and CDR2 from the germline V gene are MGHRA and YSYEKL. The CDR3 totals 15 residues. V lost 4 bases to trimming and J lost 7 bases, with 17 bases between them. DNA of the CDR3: TGCGCCAGCAGCCGGGCCCAGGGGTCAGGGCAGCCCCAGCATTTT. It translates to CASSRAQGSGQPQHF.

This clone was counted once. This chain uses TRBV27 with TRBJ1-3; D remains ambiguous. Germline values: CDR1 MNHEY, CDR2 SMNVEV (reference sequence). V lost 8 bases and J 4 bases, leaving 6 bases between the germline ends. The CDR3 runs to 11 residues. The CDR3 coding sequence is TGTGCCAGCTCGGGAGGAAACACCATATATTTT. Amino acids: CASSGGNTIYF.

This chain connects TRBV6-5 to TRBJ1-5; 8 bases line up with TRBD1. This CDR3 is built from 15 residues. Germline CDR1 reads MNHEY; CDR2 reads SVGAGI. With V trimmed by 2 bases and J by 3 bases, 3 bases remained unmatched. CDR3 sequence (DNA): TGTGCCAGCAGTTACAACAGGGGGGACAATCAGCCCCAGCATTTT. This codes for CASSYNRGDNQPQHF.